Listed here are 16 T cell receptor beta chains from one sample, sequenced in a study of neurological immune-mediated disorders. A single record per CDR3 protein comes from TCRdb applying MiXCR to the 5' RACE reads. Of about 21,000 distinct CDR3 sequences listed, 17% were seen once; the top ten hold around 7%. The sequenced material came from CD8+ T cells from blood. The receptors derive from a woman aged 18-30 years with multiple sclerosis.

This clonotype was observed many times. The chain carries TRBV7-2 and TRBJ2-2, with 8 bases aligning to TRBD2. Unmatched junction bases numbered 11, after V lost 1 base and J lost 4 bases. The germline V gene has CDR1 SGHTA and CDR2 FQGNSA. The CDR3 is made up of 18 amino acids. DNA of the CDR3: TGTGCCAGCAGCTTAGTTGGTGCGGGGGGCAGTAGCACCGGGGAGCTGTTTTTT. It yields the protein CASSLVGAGGSSTGELFF.

This clonotype was detected many times. This rearrangement joins TRBV20-1 to TRBJ2-1; tentatively, D is TRBD2 (6 bases). The V and J ends lost 0 bases and 3 bases respectively, with 30 bases between them. The germline gives CDR1 DFQATT, CDR2 SNEGSKA (reference sequence). The CDR3 has 21 amino acids. The CDR3 loop reads CSARDLLGGRGEERIYNEQFF. The CDR3 bases are TGCAGTGCTAGAGATCTCTTGGGGGGACGGGGAGAGGAGAGGATCTACAATGAGCAGTTCTTC.

The DNA for the CDR3 is TGTGCCAGCACCTCGACAGGGGGATTTGATACGCAGTATTTT. Translating it yields CASTSTGGFDTQYF. The J gene is TRBJ2-3, the V gene TRBV6-1; 9 positions match TRBD1. Per the germline V gene, CDR1 is MNHNS and CDR2 is SASEGT. V lost 7 bases to trimming and J lost 6 bases; unmatched junction nucleotides: 8. The CDR3 totals 14 residues.

This clonotype was picked up many times. The rearrangement links TRBV28 to TRBJ2-7; 9 nucleotides match TRBD2. The germline V gene has CDR1 MDHEN and CDR2 SYDVKM. After removal of 6 bases from V and 3 bases from J, the junction contained 6 bases not matched to a gene. The CDR3 loop spans 14 amino acids. CDR3 sequence (DNA): TGTGCCAGCAGGGTAGCGGGGGATTTCTACGAGCAGTACTTC. It is translated as CASRVAGDFYEQYF.

Ten or more counts support this clonotype. The chain couples TRBV6-5 to TRBJ1-1, with no clear D. The CDR3 is 14 amino acids. Germline V gene data show CDR1 as MNHEY and CDR2 as SVGAGI. Trimming removed 2 bases at V and 0 bases at J, with 7 bases between. The CDR3 bases are TGTGCCAGCAGTTACACTGGGGTGAACACTGAAGCTTTCTTT. Residues: CASSYTGVNTEAFF.

This clonotype occurred many times. The chain has TRBV6-5 and TRBJ1-2, with 9 bases identical to TRBD1. CDR3 length equals 15 residues. The trim removed 5 bases at V and 5 bases at J, leaving 9 bases unmatched. Per germline, CDR1 MNHEY and CDR2 SVGAGI. CDR3 nucleotides: TGTGCCAGCAGTATTTCGACAGGGGGGGCATATGGCTACACCTTC. Translation gives CASSISTGGAYGYTF.

By share, this clonotype ranks as medium-sized. The V call is TRBV20-1, the J call TRBJ1-4; D ambiguous. Germline values: CDR1 DFQATT, CDR2 SNEGSKA (reference sequence). Trimming removed 6 bases from V and 6 bases from J, with 14 bases in between. CDR3 length: 13 residues. Here the CDR3 DNA reads TGCAGTGCCATTCCAGAGTGGGATGAAAAACTGTTTTTT. Protein sequence: CSAIPEWDEKLFF.

This clonotype was recorded many times. A much bigger clone sits one base away, suggesting this may be a read error. The chain employs TRBV12-3 or TRBV12-4 and TRBJ1-5; 8 bases map to TRBD1. The CDR3 runs to 17 residues. CDR3 sequence (DNA): TGTGCCAACAGTGGCCCCGGGACAGGTTCAGGGAATCAGCCCCAGCATTTT. Translated: CANSGPGTGSGNQPQHF.

This clonotype was counted ten times or more. V gene TRBV6-2 or TRBV6-3 combines with J gene TRBJ2-7; 11 bases match TRBD1. V lost 5 bases, J lost 3 bases, and 6 bases stayed unmatched. The CDR3 is 15 residues long. From germline, CDR1 is MNHEY and CDR2 SVGEGT. The CDR3 nucleotides read TGTGCCAGCAGTCCGGACAGGGGGCAACGCTACGAGCAGTACGTC. It translates to CASSPDRGQRYEQYV.

This clonotype came up many times. V gene TRBV11-2 combines with J gene TRBJ1-2; 7 bases align to TRBD1. Germline CDR1 is SGHAT and CDR2 is FQNNGV. The CDR3 totals 16 residues. Unmatched junction bases numbered 15, after V lost 5 bases and J lost 6 bases. The CDR3 region is CASSAAGQQLLNGYTF. CDR3 bases: TGTGCCAGCAGCGCCGCGGGACAGCAACTTCTTAATGGCTACACCTTC.

The chain couples TRBV27 to TRBJ1-5; maybe TRBD1 (6 bases). Germline V gives CDR1 MNHEY, CDR2 SMNVEV (reference sequence). The length of the CDR3 is 15 residues. Trimming cost V 8 bases and J 2 bases, with 16 bases left between them. DNA of the CDR3: TGTGCCAGCCACCCGCGGGGGGCGGGCAATCAGCCCCAGCATTTT. Its protein product is CASHPRGAGNQPQHF.

The chain has TRBV12-3 or TRBV12-4 and TRBJ2-7; the match to TRBD2 covers 7 bases. The CDR3 runs 14 residues. V shed 6 bases, J shed 5 bases, and the junction held 10 bases outside the gene matches. CDR3 DNA: TGTGCCAGCAGCCCTAGCGCGAGCGGGGACGAGCAGTACGTC. Translation gives CASSPSASGDEQYV.

This rearrangement joins TRBV3-1 to TRBJ1-2; 12 bases agree with TRBD1. The CDR3 covers 16 residues. V lost 4 bases and J lost 4; bases outside the gene matches: 7. The germline gives CDR1 LGHDT, CDR2 YNNKEL (reference sequence). For the CDR3, the DNA is TGTGCCAGCAGCCGGGACAGGGGGCAACTGGGCTATGGCTACACCTTC. It specifies CASSRDRGQLGYGYTF.

This clonotype appeared many times. This CDR3 reads CASSSGGGPESTDTQYF. CDR3 nucleotides: TGCGCCAGCAGTTCCGGCGGGGGGCCGGAAAGCACAGATACGCAGTATTTT. This sequence joins TRBV10-2 and TRBJ2-3; 8 bases line up with TRBD2. The CDR3 has 17 residues. J gave up 0 bases and V 5 bases, and 10 bases lay outside the gene matches. From germline, CDR1 is WSHSY and CDR2 SAAADI.

This clonotype was detected many times. The V and J genes are TRBV20-1 and TRBJ2-1; no clear D. CDR1 and CDR2 (germline): DFQATT, SNEGSKA (reference sequence). The CDR3 covers 13 residues. The V gene lost 5 bases and the J gene lost 4 bases, with 12 bases spanning the gap. CDR3 DNA: TGCAGTGCTTTTACCTCAAGTTACAATGAGCAGTTCTTC. Its protein product is CSAFTSSYNEQFF.

This clonotype is deemed medium-sized (0.01 to 0.1%). The V gene is TRBV5-1, the J gene TRBJ1-4; maybe TRBD1 (6 bases). Trimming left V 5 bases short and J 8 bases short, with 10 bases between. The CDR3 sequence is 12 residues long. Germline CDR1 SGHRS, CDR2 YFSETQ. The CDR3 loop reads CASRQGSEKLFF. CDR3 DNA: TGCGCCAGCAGACAGGGCTCCGAAAAACTGTTTTTT.